This TCR beta chain stems from a study of blood T cell repertoires in COVID-19 (dated by TCRdb to the early 2020s). Broadly, across the study: Collaborator samples came from the United States, Italy and Spain and covered acute and convalescent phases of COVID-19. The prospective study material was composed of cDNA or gDNA derived from T cells, B-cell-depleted T cells, or PBMCs. Subjects who had been exposed to COVID-19, were actively infected with it, or had recovered from it provided the deeply sampled blood TCRbeta repertoires that made up the dataset. The repertoires were released in a freely available public database meant as a resource for research on the immune response to SARS-CoV-2. Samples were obtained from the ongoing ImmuneRACE study (first 160 participants) and from 1,254 subjects provided by 6 global collaborators. Sample metadata almost always included a de-identified subject ID, COVID-19 status, age in years and sex. Where available, HLA class I and class II types were taken from metadata supplied by the sample provider and were not determined by assay-based typing. Results and caveats for the whole study, not just this receptor: Clinical and demographic metadata were provided uncurated, with the amount varying by source and participant.

Comment on this clone: The specificity of this receptor is unknown. Base qualities are not provided; no much larger clone lies one nucleotide away.

Including the terminal cysteine and phenylalanine, the CDR3 comprises 14 residues. Of the read, only the CDR3 DNA is kept; its 42 bases are in frame from base 1. Via the germline V gene (reference sequence), CDR1 is LNHDA and CDR2 SQIVND. The germline V end is reduced by 7 bases and the J end by 5 bases; junction bases left unmatched: 10. Participants in the prospective study were enrolled through a virtual design, were aged roughly 18 to 100 years, and lived in approximately 25 United States geographic areas. In the prospective study, cohorts were assigned on the basis of participant-reported clinical history obtained from a screening survey and a study questionnaire. Exposed participants were defined as having been in contact with someone with a PCR-confirmed or clinician-diagnosed COVID-19 case within 2 weeks of study entry. In the prospective study, mobile phlebotomists collected whole blood, serum and a nasopharyngeal or oropharyngeal swab from each participant. Over a 2-month period, participants in the prospective study had the option of providing additional blood draws and questionnaires. Before DNA extraction, prospective study blood samples were shipped either frozen or at room temperature.

TCRbeta CDR3 regions were amplified from genomic DNA by means of the immunoSEQ Assay, a bias-controlled multiplex PCR. Per the source publication's procedure: Nucleated cell counts per sample were estimated from amplification of reference gene primers within the assay. To quantify the absolute abundance of each unique TCRbeta CDR3 rearrangement, sequence reads were collapsed and filtered. For each sample, productive Simpson clonality was calculated as the square root of Simpson's diversity index over productive rearrangements. This immuneACCESS table, as held by TCRdb, lists in-frame sequences with V and J called but not all clones. Of the missing ones, under half trace to an unresolved V gene in checked studies; the others have no known cause. V, J and clone size are those of that table, while D and trimming were read from the DNA. This sample holds more than 300,000 clones; 90% to 95% were observed only once. In total, the top ten clones hold 3.5% to 5% of the sample.

Sequencing used PBMCs or T cells enriched from blood (not recorded which). This receptor chain uses TRBV19 and TRBJ1-2; 7 nucleotides in the junction match TRBD1. The clonotype was recovered from a woman in her twenties or thirties who had been exposed to COVID-19. The nucleotides read TGTGCCAGTAAGGGGGCGCCGGGCCTGTATGGCTACACCTTC. It translates as CASKGAPGLYGYTF.